This T cell receptor (beta chain) appears in the sequencing data of a study of blood T cell repertoires in COVID-19 (TCRdb year 2020). Notes on the research overall: Collaborator samples came from the United States, Italy and Spain and covered acute and convalescent phases of COVID-19. The material from the prospective study consisted of cDNA or gDNA derived from T cells, B-cell-depleted T cells, or PBMCs. Subjects who had been exposed to COVID-19, were actively infected with it, or had recovered from it provided the deeply sampled blood TCRbeta repertoires that made up the dataset. The repertoires were released in a freely available public database intended as a resource for research on the immune response to SARS-CoV-2. The samples were drawn from two sources: the first 160 participants of the ongoing ImmuneRACE study, and 1,254 subjects contributed by 6 global collaborators. Nearly every sample came with metadata listing a de-identified subject ID, COVID-19 status, age in years and sex. Where HLA class I and class II types were available, the types were taken from metadata supplied by the sample provider, not from assay-based typing.

The germline ends are 19 bases apart after V is trimmed by 1 base and J by 7 bases. The CDR3 covers 17 residues, taking in both the cysteine and the phenylalanine. Only the CDR3 region is kept as DNA, spanning 51 bases read in frame from base 1. CDR1 SGHVS and CDR2 FNYEAQ are derived from the germline V gene. Study-wide conclusions, independent of this receptor: The amount of clinical and demographic metadata varied by source and participant and was provided uncurated.

Each collaborating institution followed its own protocols to collect whole blood in K2EDTA tubes. For TCRbeta analysis, collaborators shipped samples in one of three forms: frozen whole blood, isolated PBMCs, or DNA extracted from either of those sample types. The immunoSEQ Assay, a bias-controlled multiplex PCR, was used to amplify TCRbeta CDR3 regions from genomic DNA. In the paper's pipeline: Within the assay, amplification of reference gene primers was used to estimate how many nucleated cells each sample contained. Sequence reads were collapsed and filtered to measure the absolute abundance of every unique TCRbeta CDR3 rearrangement. Productive Simpson clonality was computed per sample as the square root of Simpson's diversity index over productive rearrangements. The table was pulled from immuneACCESS by TCRdb, which kept in-frame rearrangements only. Such tables lose some clones; where checked, under half of the loss comes from unresolved V genes, and the rest has no known cause. V and J calls and clone size follow that table, whereas D and trimming were derived from the DNA. Within this sample are almost 35,000 clones, with 90% of them counted one time only. The ten largest clones take up around 35% of the sample.

In its sample, this clone was seen once. This receptor's antigen is unknown. Nothing much larger sits one base from this clone, and base qualities are not available. The rearrangement joined TRBV7-6 to TRBJ1-4, and perhaps TRBD1 as D gene, on 6 matching bases. The sequence came from a man aged 55 to 69 with active or convalescent COVID-19. Sequenced: peripheral blood. The sequenced DNA is TGTGCCAGCAGCTTAGTACCTACAGGGAGTCTGCGTGAAAAACTGTTTTTT. Protein translation: CASSLVPTGSLREKLFF.